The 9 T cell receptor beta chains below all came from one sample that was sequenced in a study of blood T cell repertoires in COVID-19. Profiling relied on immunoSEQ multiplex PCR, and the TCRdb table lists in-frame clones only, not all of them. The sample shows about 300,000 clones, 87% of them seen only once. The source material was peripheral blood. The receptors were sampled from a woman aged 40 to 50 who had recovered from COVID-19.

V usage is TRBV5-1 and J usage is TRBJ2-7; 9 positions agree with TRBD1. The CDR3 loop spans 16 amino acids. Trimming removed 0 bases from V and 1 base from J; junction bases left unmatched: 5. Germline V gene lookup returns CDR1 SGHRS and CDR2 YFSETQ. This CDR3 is CASSLEWTGVSYEQYF. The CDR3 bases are TGCGCCAGCAGCTTGGAGTGGACAGGGGTTTCCTACGAGCAGTACTTC.

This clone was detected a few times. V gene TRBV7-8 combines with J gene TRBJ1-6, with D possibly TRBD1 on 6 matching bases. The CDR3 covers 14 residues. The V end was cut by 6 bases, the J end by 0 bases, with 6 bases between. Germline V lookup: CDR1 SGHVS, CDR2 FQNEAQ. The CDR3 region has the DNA TGTGCCAGCAGGGACAGCTCCTATAATTCACCCCTCCACTTT. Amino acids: CASRDSSYNSPLHF.

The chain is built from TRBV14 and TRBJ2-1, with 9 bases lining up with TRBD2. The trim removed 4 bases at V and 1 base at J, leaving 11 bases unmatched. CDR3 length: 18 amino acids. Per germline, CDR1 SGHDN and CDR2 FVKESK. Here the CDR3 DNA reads TGTGCCAGCAGCCGCTTACGCGGGGGGGCCTTGTCCTACAATGAGCAGTTCTTC. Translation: CASSRLRGGALSYNEQFF.

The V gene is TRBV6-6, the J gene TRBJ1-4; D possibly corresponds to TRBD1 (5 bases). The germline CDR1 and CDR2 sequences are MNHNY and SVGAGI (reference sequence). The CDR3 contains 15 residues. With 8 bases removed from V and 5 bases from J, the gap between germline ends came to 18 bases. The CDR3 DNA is TGTGCCAGCCCCACCCGACAGCAGACCAATGAAAAACTGTTTTTT. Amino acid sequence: CASPTRQQTNEKLFF.

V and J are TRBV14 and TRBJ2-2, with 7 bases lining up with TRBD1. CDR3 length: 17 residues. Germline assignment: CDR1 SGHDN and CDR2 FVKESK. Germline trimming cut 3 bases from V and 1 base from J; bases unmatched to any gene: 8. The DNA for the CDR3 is TGTGCCAGCAGCCAGGGAACAGGGGCTCTGAACACCGGGGAGCTGTTTTTT. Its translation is CASSQGTGALNTGELFF.

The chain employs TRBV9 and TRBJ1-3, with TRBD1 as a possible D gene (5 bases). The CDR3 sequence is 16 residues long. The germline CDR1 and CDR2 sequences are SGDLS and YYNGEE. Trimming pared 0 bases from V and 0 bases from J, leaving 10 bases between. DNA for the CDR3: TGTGCCAGCAGCGTAGGTTTGGGGGGCTCTGGAAACACCATATATTTT. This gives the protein CASSVGLGGSGNTIYF. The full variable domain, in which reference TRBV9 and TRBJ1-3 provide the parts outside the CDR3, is DSGVTQTPKHLITATGQRVTLRCSPRSGDLSVYWYQQSLDQGLQFLIQYYNGEERAKGNILERFSAQQFPDLHSELNLSSLELGDSALYFCASSVGLGGSGNTIYFGEGSWLTVV.

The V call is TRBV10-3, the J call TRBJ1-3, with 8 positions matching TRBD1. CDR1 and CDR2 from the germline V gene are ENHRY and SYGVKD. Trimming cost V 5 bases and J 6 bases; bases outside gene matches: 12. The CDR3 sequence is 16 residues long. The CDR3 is CAISPGQGGFENTIYF. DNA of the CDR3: TGTGCCATCAGTCCCGGACAGGGAGGGTTTGAAAACACCATATATTTT.

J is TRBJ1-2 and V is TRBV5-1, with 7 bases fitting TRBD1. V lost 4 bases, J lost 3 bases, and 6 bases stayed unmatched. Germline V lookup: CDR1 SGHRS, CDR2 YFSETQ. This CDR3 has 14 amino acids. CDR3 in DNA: TGCGCCAGCAGCCCGGGACAGACACACTATGGCTACACCTTC. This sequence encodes CASSPGQTHYGYTF.

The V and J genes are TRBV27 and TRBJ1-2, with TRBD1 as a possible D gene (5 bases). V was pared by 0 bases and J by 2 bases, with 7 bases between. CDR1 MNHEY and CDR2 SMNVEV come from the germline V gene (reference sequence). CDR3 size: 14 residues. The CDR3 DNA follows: TGTGCCAGCAGTTTATCTAGGACAAACTATGGCTACACCTTC. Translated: CASSLSRTNYGYTF.